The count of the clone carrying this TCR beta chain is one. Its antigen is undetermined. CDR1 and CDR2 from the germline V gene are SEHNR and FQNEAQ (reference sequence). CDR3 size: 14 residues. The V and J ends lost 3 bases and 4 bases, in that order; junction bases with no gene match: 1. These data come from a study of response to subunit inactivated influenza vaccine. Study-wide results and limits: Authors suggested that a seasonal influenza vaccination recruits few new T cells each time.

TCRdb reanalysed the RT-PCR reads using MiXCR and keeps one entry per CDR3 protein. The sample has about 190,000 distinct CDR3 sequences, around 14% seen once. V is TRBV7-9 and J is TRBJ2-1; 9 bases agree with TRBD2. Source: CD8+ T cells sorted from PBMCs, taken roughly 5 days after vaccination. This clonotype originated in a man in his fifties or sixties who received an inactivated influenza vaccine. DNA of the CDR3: TGTGCCAGCAGCTTCACTAGCGGGTACAATGAGCAGTTCTTC. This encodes CASSFTSGYNEQFF.